The clone carrying this T cell receptor (beta chain) was seen at least ten times. These data belong to a study of regulatory T cells in long-lasting Graves disease. Libraries of TCR beta came from iRepertoire HTBI primers plus Arm-PCR of CDR3 regions. In TCRdb, the multiplex PCR reads were re-called with MiXCR into one record per CDR3 protein. This sample has about 470,000 distinct CDR3 sequences, with about 22% found just once. The time point here: persistent/refractory GD, antithyroid drugs over 5 years with positive TRAb. Scientists built the TCR library using RNA that was extracted from PBMCs. The CDR3 loop spans 15 amino acids. V lost 3 bases and J 3 bases, leaving 15 bases between the germline ends. Germline V gene sequence: CDR1 SGHTA, CDR2 FQGTGA.

The sequencing here drew on peripheral blood mononuclear cells (PBMCs), taken when the disease was refractory, from a patient treated with antithyroid drugs. The source of this sequence is a female donor with Graves disease. The chain uses TRBV7-3 and TRBJ2-7, with a tentative D call TRBD2 (5 bases). CDR3 in amino acids: CASSLGPTGYYEQYF. The DNA of the CDR3 is TGTGCCAGCAGCTTGGGTCCGACGGGATACTACGAGCAGTACTTC.